The rows below give T cell receptor beta chains drawn from one sample of a study of blood T cell repertoires in COVID-19. The protocol was immunoSEQ multiplex PCR, while the TCRdb copy is restricted to in-frame clones and leaves out a portion. Counted here are more than 200,000 clones, around 89% occurring once; the ten biggest clones make up roughly 1.7%. The sequencing input was peripheral blood. The receptors derive from an older man with acute or convalescent COVID-19. CDR3s include the opening cysteine and the closing phenylalanine or tryptophan. The D gene is left open where the match is weak. Some rows mark clone size as missing; the rest say once, few, many or name a class of expanded clone.

V gene: TRBV3-1/TRBV3-2; CDR3 length: 13; D gene: NA; clone size: NA; J gene: TRBJ2-1; CDR3 protein: CASSQGRGNEQFF; CDR3 DNA: TGTGCCAGCAGCCAAGGAAGAGGGAATGAGCAGTTCTTC
V gene: TRBV5-5; CDR3 length: 14; D gene: NA; clone size: NA; J gene: TRBJ2-7; CDR3 protein: CASSLADRTGEQYF; CDR3 DNA: TGTGCCAGCAGCTTGGCCGACAGGACCGGCGAGCAGTACTTC
V gene: TRBV30; CDR3 length: 15; D gene: TRBD1; clone size: NA; J gene: TRBJ2-6; CDR3 protein: CAYLDRVTGANVLTF; CDR3 DNA: TGTGCCTATCTGGACAGGGTCACCGGGGCCAACGTCCTGACTTTC
V gene: TRBV29-1; CDR3 length: 13; D gene: NA; clone size: NA; J gene: TRBJ2-1; CDR3 protein: CSVATGVRNEQFF; CDR3 DNA: TGCAGCGTTGCAACCGGGGTGAGGAATGAGCAGTTCTTC
V gene: TRBV27; CDR3 length: 15; D gene: TRBD1; clone size: NA; J gene: TRBJ1-4; CDR3 protein: CASSLFGQGNEKLFF; CDR3 DNA: TGTGCCAGCAGTTTATTTGGACAGGGAAATGAAAAACTGTTTTTT
V gene: TRBV19; CDR3 length: 16; D gene: TRBD2; clone size: NA; J gene: TRBJ2-7; CDR3 protein: CASSTILAGATYEQYF; CDR3 DNA: TGTGCCAGTAGTACGATTCTAGCGGGAGCAACCTACGAGCAGTACTTC
V gene: TRBV5-8; CDR3 length: 13; D gene: NA; clone size: NA; J gene: TRBJ1-1; CDR3 protein: CASSFGMATEAFF; CDR3 DNA: TGTGCCAGCAGCTTTGGTATGGCCACTGAAGCTTTCTTT
V gene: TRBV27; CDR3 length: 14; D gene: TRBD2; clone size: NA; J gene: TRBJ2-5; CDR3 protein: CASRLAGAIKTQYF; CDR3 DNA: TGTGCCAGCAGGCTAGCGGGAGCTATTAAGACCCAGTACTTC
V gene: TRBV7-8; CDR3 length: 12; D gene: NA; clone size: NA; J gene: TRBJ2-1; CDR3 protein: CASSPGTNEQFF; CDR3 DNA: TGTGCCAGCAGCCCCGGTACCAATGAGCAGTTCTTC
V gene: TRBV3-1/TRBV3-2; CDR3 length: 16; D gene: TRBD2; clone size: NA; J gene: TRBJ2-5; CDR3 protein: CASSQGGLAGGETQYF; CDR3 DNA: TGTGCCAGCAGCCAAGGGGGACTAGCGGGAGGGGAGACCCAGTACTTC
V gene: TRBV28; CDR3 length: 16; D gene: TRBD2; clone size: NA; J gene: TRBJ2-4; CDR3 protein: CASSGLAGGPGYIQYF; CDR3 DNA: TGTGCCAGCAGTGGACTAGCGGGAGGGCCGGGGTACATTCAGTACTTC
V gene: TRBV2; CDR3 length: 12; D gene: NA; clone size: NA; J gene: TRBJ2-2; CDR3 protein: CASRPGWGELFF; CDR3 DNA: TGTGCCAGCAGGCCGGGGTGGGGGGAGCTGTTTTTT
V gene: TRBV6-5; CDR3 length: 15; D gene: TRBD2; clone size: NA; J gene: TRBJ2-3; CDR3 protein: CASSPRGLAGGTQYF; CDR3 DNA: TGTGCCAGCAGCCCCCGGGGACTAGCGGGAGGTACGCAGTATTTT
V gene: TRBV9; CDR3 length: 16; D gene: TRBD2; clone size: NA; J gene: TRBJ2-3; CDR3 protein: CASSGRLAGFTDTQYF; CDR3 DNA: TGTGCCAGCAGCGGCCGACTAGCGGGATTCACAGATACGCAGTATTTT
V gene: TRBV5-3; CDR3 length: 15; D gene: NA; clone size: NA; J gene: TRBJ2-7; CDR3 protein: CARSLLRVEKYEQYF; CDR3 DNA: TGTGCCAGAAGCTTGCTGAGGGTCGAAAAATACGAGCAGTACTTC
V gene: TRBV3-1/TRBV3-2; CDR3 length: 15; D gene: TRBD1; clone size: NA; J gene: TRBJ1-1; CDR3 protein: CASSPGQGSGTEAFF; CDR3 DNA: TGTGCCAGCAGCCCCGGACAGGGGTCGGGCACTGAAGCTTTCTTT
V gene: TRBV23-1; CDR3 length: 17; D gene: TRBD1; clone size: NA; J gene: TRBJ2-7; CDR3 protein: CASTPWGQGPEWWEQYF; CDR3 DNA: TGCGCCAGCACCCCCTGGGGACAGGGGCCCGAGTGGTGGGAGCAGTACTTC
V gene: TRBV4-2; CDR3 length: 16; D gene: TRBD2; clone size: NA; J gene: TRBJ2-2; CDR3 protein: CASSQGTSGITGELFF; CDR3 DNA: TGTGCCAGCAGCCAAGGTACTAGCGGGATCACCGGGGAGCTGTTTTTT
V gene: TRBV4-1; CDR3 length: 16; D gene: TRBD1; clone size: NA; J gene: TRBJ1-2; CDR3 protein: CASSQAPTGGIYGYTF; CDR3 DNA: TGCGCCAGCAGCCAGGCTCCGACAGGGGGTATCTATGGCTACACCTTC
V gene: TRBV9; CDR3 length: 16; D gene: NA; clone size: NA; J gene: TRBJ1-1; CDR3 protein: CASSVGGGDWNTEAFF; CDR3 DNA: TGTGCCAGCAGCGTAGGTGGAGGGGATTGGAACACTGAAGCTTTCTTT
V gene: TRBV6-5; CDR3 length: 15; D gene: TRBD1; clone size: NA; J gene: TRBJ1-2; CDR3 protein: CASSYEGALGYGYTF; CDR3 DNA: TGTGCCAGCAGTTACGAGGGGGCGCTCGGCTATGGCTACACCTTC
V gene: TRBV4-1; CDR3 length: 13; D gene: NA; clone size: NA; J gene: TRBJ1-5; CDR3 protein: CASSLTEYQPQHF; CDR3 DNA: TGCGCCAGCAGCCTCACAGAGTATCAGCCCCAGCATTTT
V gene: TRBV5-1; CDR3 length: 14; D gene: TRBD2; clone size: NA; J gene: TRBJ2-1; CDR3 protein: CASSLSGDYNEQFF; CDR3 DNA: TGCGCCAGCAGCTTGAGCGGGGACTACAATGAGCAGTTCTTC
V gene: TRBV6-5; CDR3 length: 13; D gene: NA; clone size: NA; J gene: TRBJ1-5; CDR3 protein: CASSRQINQPQHF; CDR3 DNA: TGTGCCAGCAGTCGACAGATTAATCAGCCCCAGCATTTT
V gene: TRBV7-9; CDR3 length: 17; D gene: NA; clone size: NA; J gene: TRBJ1-1; CDR3 protein: CASSLGTGYLTNTEAFF; CDR3 DNA: TGTGCCAGCAGCTTAGGAACAGGGTATCTGACGAACACTGAAGCTTTCTTT
V gene: TRBV5-1; CDR3 length: 16; D gene: TRBD2; clone size: NA; J gene: TRBJ2-4; CDR3 protein: CASSLPTSGAKNIQYF; CDR3 DNA: TGCGCCAGCAGCTTGCCGACTAGCGGGGCCAAAAACATTCAGTACTTC
V gene: TRBV9; CDR3 length: 15; D gene: TRBD1; clone size: NA; J gene: TRBJ2-2; CDR3 protein: CASSRGQGLTGELFF; CDR3 DNA: TGTGCCAGCAGCAGGGGACAGGGTCTAACCGGGGAGCTGTTTTTT
V gene: TRBV4-3; CDR3 length: 16; D gene: TRBD2; clone size: NA; J gene: TRBJ2-1; CDR3 protein: CASSQPEREGPGEQFF; CDR3 DNA: TGCGCCAGCAGCCAACCTGAGCGGGAGGGCCCCGGTGAGCAGTTCTTC
V gene: TRBV7-2; CDR3 length: 14; D gene: TRBD1; clone size: once; J gene: TRBJ2-7; CDR3 protein: CASSVTGTDYEQYF; CDR3 DNA: TGTGCCAGCAGCGTGACAGGGACCGACTACGAGCAGTACTTC
V gene: TRBV5-1; CDR3 length: 16; D gene: NA; clone size: NA; J gene: TRBJ2-1; CDR3 protein: CASSHTLGTLGDEQFF; CDR3 DNA: TGCGCCAGCAGCCATACCCTCGGGACATTAGGGGATGAGCAGTTCTTC
V gene: TRBV2; CDR3 length: 15; D gene: NA; clone size: NA; J gene: TRBJ2-2; CDR3 protein: CASSAASAITGELFF; CDR3 DNA: TGTGCCAGCAGTGCAGCTAGCGCAATCACCGGGGAGCTGTTTTTT
V gene: TRBV4-2; CDR3 length: 17; D gene: NA; clone size: NA; J gene: TRBJ2-1; CDR3 protein: CASSQDFTASSYNEQFF; CDR3 DNA: TGTGCCAGCAGCCAAGATTTTACGGCTAGCTCCTACAATGAGCAGTTCTTC
V gene: TRBV3-1/TRBV3-2; CDR3 length: 14; D gene: NA; clone size: once; J gene: TRBJ2-7; CDR3 protein: CASSQDVSGGEQYF; CDR3 DNA: TGTGCCAGCAGCCAAGATGTGTCAGGTGGCGAGCAGTACTTC
V gene: TRBV5-6; CDR3 length: 12; D gene: NA; clone size: NA; J gene: TRBJ1-5; CDR3 protein: CASSLVNQPQHF; CDR3 DNA: TGTGCCAGCAGCTTGGTAAATCAGCCCCAGCATTTT
V gene: TRBV15; CDR3 length: 12; D gene: TRBD1; clone size: NA; J gene: TRBJ2-7; CDR3 protein: CATRRQGGEQYF; CDR3 DNA: TGTGCCACCAGGAGACAGGGGGGCGAGCAGTACTTC
V gene: TRBV6-5; CDR3 length: 14; D gene: NA; clone size: NA; J gene: TRBJ1-2; CDR3 protein: CASTGTPHGYGYTF; CDR3 DNA: TGTGCCAGCACCGGGACACCCCACGGCTATGGCTACACCTTC
V gene: TRBV6-5; CDR3 length: 14; D gene: TRBD1; clone size: NA; J gene: TRBJ2-7; CDR3 protein: CASSYGQGRGEQYF; CDR3 DNA: TGTGCCAGCAGTTATGGACAGGGACGAGGCGAGCAGTACTTC
V gene: TRBV5-6; CDR3 length: 13; D gene: NA; clone size: NA; J gene: TRBJ2-5; CDR3 protein: CASSLGDRETQYF; CDR3 DNA: TGTGCCAGCAGCTTGGGAGATAGAGAGACCCAGTACTTC
V gene: TRBV18; CDR3 length: 15; D gene: TRBD1; clone size: NA; J gene: TRBJ1-2; CDR3 protein: CASSPWDSQNYGYTF; CDR3 DNA: TGTGCCAGCTCACCATGGGACAGTCAGAACTATGGCTACACCTTC
V gene: TRBV27; CDR3 length: 15; D gene: NA; clone size: NA; J gene: TRBJ1-5; CDR3 protein: CASSLSGSSNQPQHF; CDR3 DNA: TGTGCCAGCAGTTTGTCGGGGAGCAGCAATCAGCCCCAGCATTTT
V gene: TRBV19; CDR3 length: 14; D gene: NA; clone size: NA; J gene: TRBJ2-7; CDR3 protein: CASSQAPGVTKQYF; CDR3 DNA: TGTGCCAGTAGCCAGGCTCCCGGGGTTACAAAGCAGTACTTC
V gene: TRBV6-5; CDR3 length: 13; D gene: NA; clone size: NA; J gene: TRBJ1-4; CDR3 protein: CASSVGPFEKLFF; CDR3 DNA: TGTGCCAGCAGCGTGGGGCCCTTTGAAAAACTGTTTTTT
V gene: TRBV2; CDR3 length: 16; D gene: NA; clone size: NA; J gene: TRBJ1-1; CDR3 protein: CASIFLRLVGGTEAFF; CDR3 DNA: TGTGCCAGCATTTTTCTTAGACTGGTTGGCGGCACTGAAGCTTTCTTT